This T cell receptor (beta chain) was recorded in a study of cytomegalovirus exposure and HLA in healthy donors. The study ran its PCR with 60 Vbeta and 13 Jbeta primers. Sequenced by immunoSEQ multiplex PCR; TCRdb stores in-frame clones only, minus some. This table holds about 190,000 clones, around 81% found once. V lost 0 bases, J lost 3 bases, and 21 bases lay in between. The CDR3 consists of 19 residues. Germline lookup yields CDR1 MGHRA and CDR2 YSYEKL. The sequence came from a woman aged 18-29 years in good health and CMV-seropositive. The chain links TRBV4-1 to TRBJ2-1; D is possibly TRBD2 (6 bases). The sample comprised PBMCs. The CDR3: CASSQDEFGWRGRYNEQFF. The CDR3 nucleotides read TGCGCCAGCAGCCAAGATGAGTTTGGTTGGCGGGGCCGCTACAATGAGCAGTTCTTC.